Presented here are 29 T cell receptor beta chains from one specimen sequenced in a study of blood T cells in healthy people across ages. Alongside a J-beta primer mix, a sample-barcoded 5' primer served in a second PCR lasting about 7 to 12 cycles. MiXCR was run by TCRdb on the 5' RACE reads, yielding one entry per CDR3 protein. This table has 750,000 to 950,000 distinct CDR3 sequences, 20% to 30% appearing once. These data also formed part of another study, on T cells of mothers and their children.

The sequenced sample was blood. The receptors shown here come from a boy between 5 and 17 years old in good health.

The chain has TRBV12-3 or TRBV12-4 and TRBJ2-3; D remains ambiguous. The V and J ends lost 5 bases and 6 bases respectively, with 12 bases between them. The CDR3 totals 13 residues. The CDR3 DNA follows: TGTGCCAGCAGTCTCGCGTGGGGTGATACGCAGTATTTT. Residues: CASSLAWGDTQYF.

This CDR3 is CASSRRSGGKETQYF. The CDR3 DNA is TGCGCCAGCAGCCGACGTAGCGGGGGCAAAGAGACCCAGTACTTC. V and J are TRBV4-1 and TRBJ2-5; 9 bases align to TRBD2. CDR3 length equals 15 residues. With 4 bases clipped from V and 3 bases from J, the junction kept 6 bases outside the gene matches. Germline V gene data show CDR1 as MGHRA and CDR2 as YSYEKL.

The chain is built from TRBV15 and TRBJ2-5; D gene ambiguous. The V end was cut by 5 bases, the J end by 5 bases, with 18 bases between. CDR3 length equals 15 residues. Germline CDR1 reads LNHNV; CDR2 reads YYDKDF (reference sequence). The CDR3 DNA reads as TGTGCCACCAGCCAGAGATCGCTAACCCGGGAGACCCAGTACTTC. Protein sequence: CATSQRSLTRETQYF.

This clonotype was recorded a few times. The CDR3, as DNA: TGCGCCAGCAGCCAAGATCGAGCAACTAATGAAAAACTGTTTTTT. It codes for CASSQDRATNEKLFF. The chain joins TRBV4-1 to TRBJ1-4; D not certain. Germline V gene lookup returns CDR1 MGHRA and CDR2 YSYEKL. This CDR3 is built from 15 residues. V was pared by 0 bases and J by 0 bases, with 5 bases between.

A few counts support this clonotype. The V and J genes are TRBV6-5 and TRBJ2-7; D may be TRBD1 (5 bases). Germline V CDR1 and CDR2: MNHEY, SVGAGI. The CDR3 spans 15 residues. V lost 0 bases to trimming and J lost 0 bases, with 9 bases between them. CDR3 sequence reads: CASSYSAGNSYEQYF. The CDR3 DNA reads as TGTGCCAGCAGTTACTCTGCAGGGAACTCCTACGAGCAGTACTTC.

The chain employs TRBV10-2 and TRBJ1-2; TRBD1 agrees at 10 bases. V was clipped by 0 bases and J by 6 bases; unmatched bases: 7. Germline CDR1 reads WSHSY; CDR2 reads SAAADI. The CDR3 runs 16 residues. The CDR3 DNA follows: TGCGCCAGCAGTGAGTCGAGTCCGACAGGGGGCGATGGCTACACCTTC. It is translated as CASSESSPTGGDGYTF.

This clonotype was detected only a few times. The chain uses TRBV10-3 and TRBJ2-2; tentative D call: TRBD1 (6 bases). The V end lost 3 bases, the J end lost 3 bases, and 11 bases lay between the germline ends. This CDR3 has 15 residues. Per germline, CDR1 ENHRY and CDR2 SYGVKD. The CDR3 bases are TGTGCCATCAGTGAACAGGGTCGAGACACCGGGGAGCTGTTTTTT. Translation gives CAISEQGRDTGELFF.

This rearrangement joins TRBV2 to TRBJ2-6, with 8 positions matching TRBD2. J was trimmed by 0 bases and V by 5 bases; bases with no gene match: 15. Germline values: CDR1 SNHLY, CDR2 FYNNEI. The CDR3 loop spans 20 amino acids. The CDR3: CASSPRPYSGAGSGANVLTF. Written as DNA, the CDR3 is TGTGCCAGCAGTCCCCGACCGTATAGCGGGGCCGGCTCTGGGGCCAACGTCCTGACTTTC.

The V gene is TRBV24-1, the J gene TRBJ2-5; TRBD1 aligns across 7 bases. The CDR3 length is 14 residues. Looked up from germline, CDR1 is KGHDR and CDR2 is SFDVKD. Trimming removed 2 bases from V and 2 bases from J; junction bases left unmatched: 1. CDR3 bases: TGTGCCACCAGTGATTGGGACAGACAAGAGACCCAGTACTTC. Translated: CATSDWDRQETQYF.

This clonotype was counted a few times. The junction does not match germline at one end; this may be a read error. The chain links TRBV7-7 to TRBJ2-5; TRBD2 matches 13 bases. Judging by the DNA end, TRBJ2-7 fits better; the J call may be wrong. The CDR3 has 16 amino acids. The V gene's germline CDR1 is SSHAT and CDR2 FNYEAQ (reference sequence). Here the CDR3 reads CASSPGLAGESYEQYF. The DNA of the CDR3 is TGTGCTAGCAGCCCAGGACTAGCGGGGGAGTCCTACGAGCAGTACTTC.

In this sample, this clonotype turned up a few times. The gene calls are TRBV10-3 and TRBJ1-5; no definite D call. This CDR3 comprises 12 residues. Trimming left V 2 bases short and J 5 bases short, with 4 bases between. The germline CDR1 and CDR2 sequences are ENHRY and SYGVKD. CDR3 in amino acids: CAISEGDQPQHF. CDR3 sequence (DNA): TGTGCCATCAGTGAGGGGGATCAGCCCCAGCATTTT.

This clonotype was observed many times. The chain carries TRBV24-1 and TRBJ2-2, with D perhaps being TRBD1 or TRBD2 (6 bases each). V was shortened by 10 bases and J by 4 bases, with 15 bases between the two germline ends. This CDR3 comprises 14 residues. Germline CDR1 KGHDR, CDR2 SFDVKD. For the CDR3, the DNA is TGTGCCACGTCCTATTGGGGGGCCACCGGGGAGCTGTTTTTT. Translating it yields CATSYWGATGELFF.

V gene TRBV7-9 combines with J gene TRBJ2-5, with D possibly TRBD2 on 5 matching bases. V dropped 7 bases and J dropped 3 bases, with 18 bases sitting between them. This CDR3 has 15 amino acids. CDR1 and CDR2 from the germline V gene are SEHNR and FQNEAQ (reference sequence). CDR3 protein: CASTLRLSEEETQYF. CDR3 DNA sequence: TGTGCCAGCACTCTTAGGCTTTCGGAGGAAGAGACCCAGTACTTC.

The CDR3 DNA reads TGTGCCAGCAGCTCGGGGACAGGGACGGGTTGGCCCCTCCACTTT. Its protein product is CASSSGTGTGWPLHF. The genes are TRBV7-2 and TRBJ1-6, with TRBD1 matching over 9 bases. This CDR3 spans 15 amino acids. Germline trimming cut 4 bases from V and 13 bases from J; bases unmatched to any gene: 11. The germline V gene has CDR1 SGHTA and CDR2 FQGNSA.

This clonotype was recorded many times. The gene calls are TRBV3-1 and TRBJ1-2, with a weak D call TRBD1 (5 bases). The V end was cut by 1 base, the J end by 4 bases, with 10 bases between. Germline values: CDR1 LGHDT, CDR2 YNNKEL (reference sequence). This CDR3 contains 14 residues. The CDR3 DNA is TGTGCCAGCAGCCAAGGATTACAGGCCTATGGCTACACCTTC. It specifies CASSQGLQAYGYTF. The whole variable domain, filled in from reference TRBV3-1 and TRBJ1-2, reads DTAVSQTPKYLVTQMGNDKSIKCEQNLGHDTMYWYKQDSKKFLKIMFSYNNKELIINETVPNRFSPKSPDKAHLNLHINSLELGDSAVYFCASSQGLQAYGYTFGSGTRLTVV.

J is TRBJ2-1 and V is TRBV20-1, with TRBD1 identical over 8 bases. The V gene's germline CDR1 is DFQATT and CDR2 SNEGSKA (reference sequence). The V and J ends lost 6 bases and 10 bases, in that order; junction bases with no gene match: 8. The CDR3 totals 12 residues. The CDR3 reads CSAPQGAWEQFF. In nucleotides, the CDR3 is TGCAGTGCGCCCCAGGGGGCGTGGGAGCAGTTCTTC.

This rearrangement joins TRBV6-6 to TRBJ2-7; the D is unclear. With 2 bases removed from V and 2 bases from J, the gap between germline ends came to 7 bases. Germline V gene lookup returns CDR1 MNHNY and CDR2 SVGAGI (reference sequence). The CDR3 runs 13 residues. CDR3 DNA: TGTGCCAGCAGTTACGGACCGACCTACGAGCAGTACTTC. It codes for CASSYGPTYEQYF.

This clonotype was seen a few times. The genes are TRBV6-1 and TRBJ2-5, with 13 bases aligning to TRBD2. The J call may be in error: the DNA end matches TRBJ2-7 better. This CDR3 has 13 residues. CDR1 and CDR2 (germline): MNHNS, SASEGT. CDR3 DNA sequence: TGTGCCACGAGGACTAGCGGGGGCTACGAGCAGTACTTC. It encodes CATRTSGGYEQYF.

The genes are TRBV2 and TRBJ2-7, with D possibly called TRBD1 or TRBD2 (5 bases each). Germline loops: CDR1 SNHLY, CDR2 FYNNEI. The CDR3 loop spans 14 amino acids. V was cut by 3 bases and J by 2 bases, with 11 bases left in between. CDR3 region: CASSDWGIAYEQYF. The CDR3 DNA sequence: TGTGCCAGCAGTGACTGGGGGATAGCCTACGAGCAGTACTTC. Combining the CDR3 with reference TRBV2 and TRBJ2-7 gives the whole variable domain EPEVTQTPSHQVTQMGQEVILRCVPISNHLYFYWYRQILGQKVEFLVSFYNNEISEKSEIFDDQFSVERPDGSNFTLKIRSTKLEDSAMYFCASSDWGIAYEQYFGPGTRLTVT.

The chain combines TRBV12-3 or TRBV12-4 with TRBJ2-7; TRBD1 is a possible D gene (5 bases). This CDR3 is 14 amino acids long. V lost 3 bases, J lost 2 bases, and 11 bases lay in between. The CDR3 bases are TGTGCCAGCAGTTTCAGACAGCCGGCCTACGAGCAGTACTTC. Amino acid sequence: CASSFRQPAYEQYF.

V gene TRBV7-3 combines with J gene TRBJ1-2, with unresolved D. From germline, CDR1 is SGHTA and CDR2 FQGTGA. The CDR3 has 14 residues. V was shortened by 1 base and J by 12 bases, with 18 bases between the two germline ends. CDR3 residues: CASSLSGSTGGHTF. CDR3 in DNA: TGTGCCAGCAGCTTAAGCGGCAGTACCGGAGGCCACACCTTC.

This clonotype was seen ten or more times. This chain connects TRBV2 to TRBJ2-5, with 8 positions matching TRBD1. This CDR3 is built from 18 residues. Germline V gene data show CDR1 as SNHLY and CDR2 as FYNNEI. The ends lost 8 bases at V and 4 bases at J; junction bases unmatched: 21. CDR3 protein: CASGQAPIRGLGGETQYF. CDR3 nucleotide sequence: TGTGCCAGCGGTCAGGCCCCGATCAGGGGGCTTGGGGGAGAGACCCAGTACTTC.

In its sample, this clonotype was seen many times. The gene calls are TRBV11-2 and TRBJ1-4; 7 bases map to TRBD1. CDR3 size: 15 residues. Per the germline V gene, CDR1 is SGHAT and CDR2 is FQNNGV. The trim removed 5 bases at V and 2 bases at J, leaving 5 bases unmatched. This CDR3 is CASSLPGQTNEKLFF. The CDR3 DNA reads TGTGCCAGCAGCCTCCCGGGACAGACTAATGAAAAACTGTTTTTT.

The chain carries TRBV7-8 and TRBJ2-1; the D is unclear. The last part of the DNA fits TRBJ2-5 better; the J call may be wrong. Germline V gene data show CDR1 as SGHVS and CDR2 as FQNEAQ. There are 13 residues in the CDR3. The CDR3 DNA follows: TGTGCCAGCAGCTTAGTTATACGAGAGACCCAGTACTTC. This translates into CASSLVIRETQYF.

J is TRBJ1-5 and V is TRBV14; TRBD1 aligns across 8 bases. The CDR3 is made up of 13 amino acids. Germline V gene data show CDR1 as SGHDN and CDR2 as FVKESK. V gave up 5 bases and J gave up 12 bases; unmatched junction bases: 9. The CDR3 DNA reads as TGTGCCAGCAGCGGTCAGACAGGGGACATCCAGCATTTT. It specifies CASSGQTGDIQHF.

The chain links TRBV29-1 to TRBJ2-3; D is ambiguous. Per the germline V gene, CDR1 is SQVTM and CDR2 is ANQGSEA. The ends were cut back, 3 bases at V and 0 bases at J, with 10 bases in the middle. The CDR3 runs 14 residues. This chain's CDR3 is CSVDLGSSTDTQYF. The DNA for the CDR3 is TGCAGCGTTGATTTAGGTTCTAGCACAGATACGCAGTATTTT.

CDR3 region: CSATTSGGAQETQYF. CDR3 in DNA: TGCAGTGCCACGACTAGCGGGGGGGCCCAAGAGACCCAGTACTTC. This chain connects TRBV20-1 to TRBJ2-5; 14 nucleotides agree with TRBD2. Germline V gene data show CDR1 as DFQATT and CDR2 as SNEGSKA (reference sequence). Unmatched junction bases numbered 4, after V lost 6 bases and J lost 1 base. CDR3 length equals 15 residues.

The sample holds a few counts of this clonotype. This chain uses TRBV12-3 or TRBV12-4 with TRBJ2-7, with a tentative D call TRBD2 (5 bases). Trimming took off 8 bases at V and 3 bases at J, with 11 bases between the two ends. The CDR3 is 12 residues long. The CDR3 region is CASGRTNYEQYF. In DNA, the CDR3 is TGTGCCAGCGGGAGAACCAACTACGAGCAGTACTTC.

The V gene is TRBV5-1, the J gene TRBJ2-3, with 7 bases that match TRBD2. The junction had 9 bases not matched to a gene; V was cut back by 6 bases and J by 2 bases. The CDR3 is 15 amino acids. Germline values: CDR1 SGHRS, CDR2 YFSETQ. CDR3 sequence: CASIPGGSHTDTQYF. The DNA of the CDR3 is TGCGCCAGCATCCCGGGGGGTAGCCACACAGATACGCAGTATTTT.